A selection of T cell receptor beta chains follows, all from one sample in a study of breast tumors, draining lymph nodes, adjacent tissues. One entry per CDR3 protein results from TCRdb running MiXCR on the multiplex PCR reads. The table includes around 230,000 distinct CDR3 sequences, less than 40% detected once. Material for sequencing was axillary lymph node tissue. These receptors were obtained from a female donor with breast cancer. Some clones in this sample may be carry-over from other donors' samples. The CDR3 runs from the conserved cysteine through the conserved F or W. The D gene is left open where the match is weak. Size tells how often a clone was seen (once, few, many) or the class of an expanded clone, and some rows leave it out.

d_gene	abundance	j_gene	v_gene	CDR3nt	CDR3aa
-	many	TRBJ2-5	TRBV11-2	TGTGCCAGCAGCTTGGGAGGAGGAGAGACCCAGTACTTC	CASSLGGGETQYF
TRBD2	many	TRBJ2-3	TRBV12-3/TRBV12-4	TGTGCCAGCAGTCCGTCGACTAGCGGGGAATGGGCAGATACGCAGTATTTT	CASSPSTSGEWADTQYF
-	many	TRBJ1-6	TRBV9	TGTGCCAGCAGCGTATCGCAGGCCTATAATTCACCCCCCCACTTT	CASSVSQAYNSPPHF
-	many	TRBJ2-1	TRBV7-9	TGTGCCAGCAGCTATACGGGACTCTCGAATGAGCAGTTCTTC	CASSYTGLSNEQFF
-	many	TRBJ1-5	TRBV10-1	TGCGCCAGCTCTGGACGGACGAGCAATCAGCCCCAGCATTTT	CASSGRTSNQPQHF
TRBD2	many	TRBJ2-3	TRBV20-1	TGCAGTGCTAGGCGGGAGGGCCCCGCAGATACGCAGTATTTT	CSARREGPADTQYF
TRBD1	-	TRBJ2-7	TRBV20-1	TGCAGTGCTAGGGACAGGGGAATCCCCTACGAGCAGTACTTC	CSARDRGIPYEQYF
TRBD2	many	TRBJ2-5	TRBV15	TGTGCCACCAGCAGAGAGGGCGGGGGGGAGACCCAGTACTTC	CATSREGGGETQYF
TRBD2	-	TRBJ2-3	TRBV5-5	TGTGCCAGCAGCTTGAGGCTAGCGGGGGTGGTAGATACGCAGTATTTT	CASSLRLAGVVDTQYF
TRBD1	-	TRBJ1-6	TRBV20-1	TGCAGTGCTAGACGGACAGGGGGCTTCTATAATTCACCCCTCCACTTT	CSARRTGGFYNSPLHF
-	many	TRBJ1-2	TRBV4-1	TGCGCCAGCAGCCATACACAGGGACTTTCCTATGGCTACACCTTC	CASSHTQGLSYGYTF
-	-	TRBJ1-4	TRBV20-1	TGCAGTGCTAGTTCGGCGGGCCTTGTTGAAAAACTGTTTTTT	CSASSAGLVEKLFF
-	many	TRBJ2-4	TRBV20-1	TGCAGTGCTAGAGTAGGGAACATTCAGTCCTTC	CSARVGNIQSF
-	many	TRBJ2-5	TRBV7-6	TGTGCCAGCAGCTGGGGCACTCAAGAGACCCAGTACTTC	CASSWGTQETQYF
TRBD1	many	TRBJ2-7	TRBV9	TGTGCCAGCAGCGGCGGCAGGGGGCAATCCTACGAGCAGTACTTC	CASSGGRGQSYEQYF
-	many	TRBJ2-6	TRBV20-1	TGCAGTGCTGGAACGGTCAACGCCCTTGGGGGGGCCAACGTCCTGACTTTC	CSAGTVNALGGANVLTF